The 29 T cell receptor beta chains in this list originate from one sample, sequenced in a study of blood T cell repertoires in COVID-19. Sequencing used immunoSEQ multiplex PCR; TCRdb keeps in-frame clones, though not all of them. The sample records some 220,000 clones, roughly nine tenths being singletons. The sequencing input was PBMCs or T cells enriched from blood (not recorded which). The origin of the receptors is a woman in her 30s who had recovered from COVID-19.

The chain couples TRBV9 to TRBJ1-2; D gene uncertain. Trimming removed 6 bases at V and 4 bases at J, with 16 bases between. Germline assignment: CDR1 SGDLS and CDR2 YYNGEE. This CDR3 is built from 14 residues. The CDR3 coding sequence is TGTGCCAGCACCCTCACGGTACCATCCTATGGCTACACCTTC. Protein: CASTLTVPSYGYTF.

This rearrangement joins TRBV5-1 to TRBJ2-6; no clear D gene. V was shortened by 0 bases and J by 0 bases, with 7 bases between the two germline ends. CDR3 size: 16 residues. Germline CDR1 reads SGHRS; CDR2 reads YFSETQ. The DNA of the CDR3 is TGCGCCAGCAGCTTGGGGTGGGCCTCTGGGGCCAACGTCCTGACTTTC. Amino acid sequence: CASSLGWASGANVLTF.

This rearrangement joins TRBV11-2 to TRBJ2-4; D possibly corresponds to TRBD2 (6 bases). This CDR3 spans 15 amino acids. Trimming shortened V by 0 bases and J by 5 bases, and 11 bases separated the two germline ends. Germline V gene lookup returns CDR1 SGHAT and CDR2 FQNNGV. The CDR3 loop reads CASSLEGIAENIQYF. For the CDR3, the DNA is TGTGCCAGCAGCTTAGAGGGGATAGCGGAAAACATTCAGTACTTC.

V usage is TRBV6-5 and J usage is TRBJ2-1; maybe TRBD1 (5 bases). Per germline, CDR1 MNHEY and CDR2 SVGAGI. Trimming pared 6 bases from V and 0 bases from J, leaving 12 bases between. This CDR3 is 15 amino acids long. The DNA for the CDR3 is TGTGCCAGCAGCGACAGCTCGAGCTCCTACAATGAGCAGTTCTTC. Protein: CASSDSSSSYNEQFF.

The J gene is TRBJ1-4, the V gene TRBV7-8; TRBD1 matches 7 bases. Unmatched junction bases numbered 9, after V lost 0 bases and J lost 8 bases. This CDR3 has 16 residues. Germline V gene sequence: CDR1 SGHVS, CDR2 FQNEAQ. This CDR3 reads CASSLALGTDGEKLFF. The DNA of the CDR3 is TGTGCCAGCAGCTTAGCGCTGGGGACAGATGGAGAAAAACTGTTTTTT. Full variable domain (outside the CDR3, taken from reference TRBV7-8 and TRBJ1-4): GAGVSQSPRYKVAKRGQDVALRCDPISGHVSLFWYQQALGQGPEFLTYFQNEAQLDKSGLPSDRFFAERPEGSVSTLKIQRTQQEDSAVYLCASSLALGTDGEKLFFGSGTQLSVL.

The chain uses TRBV9 and TRBJ1-2; TRBD1 is a possible D gene (6 bases). CDR3 size: 18 residues. Germline-derived CDR1 and CDR2 are SGDLS and YYNGEE. V was cut by 3 bases and J by 6 bases, with 27 bases left in between. CDR3 DNA: TGTGCCAGCAGCGACCAGGACAGCTTTGGTTCCCGTCTAGATGGCTACACCTTC. It is translated as CASSDQDSFGSRLDGYTF.

For this clone: An end of the junction differs from the germline gene, which may be a read error. The chain recombines TRBV29-1 with TRBJ1-5, with unresolved D. This CDR3 has 12 amino acids. The germline V gene has CDR1 SQVTM and CDR2 ANQGSEA. The CDR3 sequence: CSVKEGEQPQHF. In DNA form, the CDR3 reads TGCAGCGTTAAAGAGGGCGAACAGCCCCAGCATTTT. The complete variable domain, with remaining parts taken from reference TRBV29-1 and TRBJ1-5, reads SAVISQKPSRDICQRGTSLTIQCQVDSQVTMMFWYRQQPGQSLTLIATANQGSEATYESGFVIDKFPISRPNLTFSTLTVSNMSPEDSSIYLCSVKEGEQPQHFGDGTRLSIL.

In its sample, this clone was seen once. The CDR3 region has the DNA TGCGCCAGCAGCCAAGATGCGTTAGCCAAAAACATTCAGTACTTC. Its protein is CASSQDALAKNIQYF. J is TRBJ2-4 and V is TRBV4-3; no reliable D call. The germline gives CDR1 LGHNA, CDR2 YSLEER. The CDR3 runs 15 residues. V was shortened by 0 bases and J by 0 bases, with 6 bases between the two germline ends.

This clone was seen a single time. The chain couples TRBV5-6 to TRBJ1-5; a possible D gene is TRBD1 (5 bases). V gave up 6 bases and J gave up 7 bases, with 17 bases separating them. This CDR3 has 14 residues. The V gene's germline CDR1 is SGHDT and CDR2 YYEEEE. CDR3 residues: CASTIARAPQPQHF. The CDR3 region has the DNA TGTGCCAGCACCATCGCCAGGGCCCCCCAGCCCCAGCATTTT.

The chain carries TRBV4-2 and TRBJ2-5, with D possibly matching TRBD2 (5 bases). The CDR3 sequence is 13 residues long. V shed 4 bases and J shed 5 bases, with 11 bases lying between them. From germline, CDR1 is LGHNA and CDR2 YNFKEQ. The DNA for the CDR3 is TGTGCCAGCAGCCCGTGGGGAGAGGAGACCCAGTACTTC. Translated, it gives CASSPWGEETQYF.

This chain links TRBV6-2 or TRBV6-3 with TRBJ1-2; 10 bases are shared with TRBD1. CDR1 is MNHEY and CDR2 is SVGEGT in the germline V gene. Trimming cost V 4 bases and J 5 bases; bases outside gene matches: 7. The CDR3 covers 15 residues. The CDR3 region is CASSLLSGQGYGYTF. The DNA for the CDR3 is TGTGCCAGCAGTTTACTATCGGGACAGGGGTATGGCTACACCTTC.

This chain joins TRBV6-2 or TRBV6-3 and TRBJ1-4; TRBD1 matches at 7 bases. The germline gives CDR1 MNHEY, CDR2 SVGEGT. Losses at the gene ends were 3 bases for V and 0 bases for J; bases not matched to a gene: 7. This CDR3 region has 17 residues. CDR3: CASSYRTGGSTNEKLFF. The CDR3 region has the DNA TGTGCCAGCAGTTATCGGACAGGCGGCTCAACTAATGAAAAACTGTTTTTT.

The CDR3 DNA is TGTGCCAGCAGCCCCCTGAGGACCGGGGAGCTGTTTTTT. This translates into CASSPLRTGELFF. The chain is built from TRBV5-4 and TRBJ2-2; D not certain. Germline V gives CDR1 SGHNT, CDR2 YYREEE (reference sequence). This CDR3 comprises 13 residues. Trimming stripped 4 bases from V and 5 bases from J, with 9 bases between.

CDR3 protein: CASSLIPGQEGLLGNTIYF. The CDR3 DNA is TGTGCCAGCAGCCTAATACCGGGACAGGAGGGTCTTTTGGGAAACACCATATATTTT. The chain recombines TRBV7-8 with TRBJ1-3; TRBD1 matches 8 bases. Unmatched junction bases numbered 19, after V lost 5 bases and J lost 4 bases. CDR3 length: 19 amino acids. Per germline, CDR1 SGHVS and CDR2 FQNEAQ.

The chain uses TRBV5-6 and TRBJ1-6; tentatively, D is TRBD1 (6 bases). V dropped 2 bases and J dropped 11 bases, with 11 bases sitting between them. CDR1 SGHDT and CDR2 YYEEEE come from the germline V gene. This CDR3 contains 13 residues. CDR3: CASSFTGSPPLHF. As DNA, the CDR3 is TGTGCCAGCAGCTTTACAGGGAGCCCACCCCTCCACTTT.

The V call is TRBV7-2, the J call TRBJ2-7; 10 bases are shared with TRBD1. V gave up 5 bases and J gave up 4 bases; unmatched junction bases: 5. There are 14 residues in the CDR3. The germline V gene has CDR1 SGHTA and CDR2 FQGNSA. In DNA, the CDR3 is TGTGCCAGCAGCCGGCCGGGACAGGGGTACGAGCAGTACTTC. Amino acids: CASSRPGQGYEQYF.

The chain recombines TRBV7-2 with TRBJ2-2; 7 bases are a match to TRBD1. J was trimmed by 5 bases and V by 5 bases; bases with no gene match: 2. CDR1 and CDR2 (germline): SGHTA, FQGNSA. CDR3 length: 13 amino acids. The CDR3 coding sequence is TGTGCCAGCAGCGGACAGGCAACCGGGGAGCTGTTTTTT. Amino acids: CASSGQATGELFF.

The J gene is TRBJ1-2, the V gene TRBV3-1 (or the pseudogene TRBV3-2), with 7 bases that match TRBD1. The CDR3 runs 12 residues. The V and J ends lost 3 bases and 11 bases, in that order; junction bases with no gene match: 6. Germline V gene data show CDR1 as LGHDT and CDR2 as YNNKEL (reference sequence). The CDR3: CASSQGQTIYTF. The CDR3 nucleotides are TGTGCCAGCAGCCAGGGACAGACGATTTACACCTTC.

CDR3 nucleotides: TGTGCCAGTAGCCGAAAGGGAAACAGGGAAGGTTATCAGCCCCAGCATTTT. Translating it yields CASSRKGNREGYQPQHF. V and J are TRBV19 and TRBJ1-5, with D tentatively TRBD1 (6 bases). Deletions cut 6 bases from V and 5 bases from J, with 23 bases between. The length of the CDR3 is 17 residues. CDR1 LNHDA and CDR2 SQIVND come from the germline V gene (reference sequence).

The chain recombines TRBV19 with TRBJ2-5; 7 bases are shared with TRBD2. J was trimmed by 4 bases and V by 4 bases; bases with no gene match: 12. CDR3 length: 16 residues. Per germline, CDR1 LNHDA and CDR2 SQIVND (reference sequence). CDR3 nucleotides: TGTGCCAGTAGTAGCCACTCTAGCGGTGGGCTAGAGACCCAGTACTTC. Translating gives CASSSHSSGGLETQYF.

The CDR3 DNA sequence: TGCAGTGCTAGTCCGCCAGGGGGTCTAAATGAGCAGTTCTTC. It specifies CSASPPGGLNEQFF. This chain links TRBV20-1 with TRBJ2-1; 7 bases agree with TRBD1. After removal of 3 bases from V and 7 bases from J, the junction contained 9 bases not matched to a gene. The CDR3 extends over 14 amino acids. Per germline, CDR1 DFQATT and CDR2 SNEGSKA (reference sequence).

This sequence joins TRBV24-1 and TRBJ2-2; 9 nucleotides align to TRBD1. The germline V gene encodes CDR1 KGHDR and CDR2 SFDVKD. J was trimmed by 3 bases and V by 3 bases; bases with no gene match: 10. The CDR3 is made up of 18 amino acids. For the CDR3, the DNA is TGTGCCACCAGTGATCCCCTCCCCGGGACAGGGTACACCGGGGAGCTGTTTTTT. Encoded protein: CATSDPLPGTGYTGELFF.

This sequence joins TRBV4-3 and TRBJ1-1; D is unclear. V shed 1 base and J shed 1 base, with 10 bases lying between them. Germline CDR1 reads LGHNA; CDR2 reads YSLEER. The CDR3 contains 15 residues. For the CDR3, the DNA is TGCGCCAGCAGCCAAGCGTCGGGAGGGAACACTGAAGCTTTCTTT. Its translation is CASSQASGGNTEAFF.

This sequence joins TRBV5-1 and TRBJ1-4; TRBD1 matches at 11 bases. The CDR3 totals 14 residues. The J segment lost 6 bases and the V segment lost 7 bases, leaving 5 bases of the junction unmatched. Germline V gene lookup returns CDR1 SGHRS and CDR2 YFSETQ. CDR3 amino acids: CASCRTGGYEKLFF. The DNA of the CDR3 is TGCGCCAGCTGTCGGACAGGGGGCTATGAAAAACTGTTTTTT.

The chain is built from TRBV19 and TRBJ1-4; TRBD1 aligns across 7 bases. The CDR3 is made up of 16 amino acids. In germline, CDR1 is LNHDA, CDR2 SQIVND (reference sequence). V gave up 9 bases and J gave up 0 bases; unmatched junction bases: 10. The CDR3 DNA reads as TGTGCCAGCTATGGAACAGGGGAGGCAACTAATGAAAAACTGTTTTTT. Encoded protein: CASYGTGEATNEKLFF.

The rearrangement links TRBV10-3 to TRBJ1-2, with 7 bases aligning to TRBD1. The CDR3 extends over 13 amino acids. The V segment lost 5 bases and the J segment 3 bases; nucleotides outside the gene matches: 3. Germline CDR1 is ENHRY and CDR2 is SYGVKD. CDR3 DNA: TGTGCCATCAGTCAGCAGGGGGACTATGGCTACACCTTC. Its translation is CAISQQGDYGYTF.

This chain joins TRBV6-5 and TRBJ2-5, with D possibly TRBD2 on 5 matching bases. This CDR3 comprises 14 residues. The V and J ends lost 6 bases and 4 bases respectively, with 15 bases between them. The germline V gene has CDR1 MNHEY and CDR2 SVGAGI. This CDR3 reads CASSPTPGGETQYF. CDR3 DNA: TGTGCCAGCAGCCCCACCCCTGGAGGAGAGACCCAGTACTTC.

Remarks on this clone: Other DNA sequences in the same sample also yield this CDR3. The chain recombines TRBV19 with TRBJ1-1, with D possibly TRBD1 on 5 matching bases. The germline gives CDR1 LNHDA, CDR2 SQIVND (reference sequence). There are 14 residues in the CDR3. Trimming left V 3 bases short and J 1 base short, with 9 bases between. The DNA for the CDR3 is TGTGCCAGTAGTATTGGTCAGGGGAACACTGAAGCTTTCTTT. This sequence encodes CASSIGQGNTEAFF.

The chain carries TRBV6-5 and TRBJ2-2; D may be TRBD1 (5 bases). This CDR3 spans 13 amino acids. Germline V gene lookup returns CDR1 MNHEY and CDR2 SVGAGI. V dropped 6 bases and J dropped 8 bases, with 13 bases sitting between them. The CDR3 DNA follows: TGTGCCAGCAGGCCCGGCAGGGTAGGGGAGCTGTTTTTT. Translating gives CASRPGRVGELFF.